This TCR beta chain derives from a study of blood T cell repertoires in COVID-19. In the authors' methods: Amplification of reference gene primers provided the estimated nucleated cell counts. Some clones are missing from TCRdb's copy, which holds only in-frame ones; the method was immunoSEQ multiplex PCR. D and trimming were read from the DNA, whereas the V and J calls and clone size are those reported in that table. The sample records a few hundred thousand clones, around 90% being singletons. The CDR3 runs to 12 residues. V lost 10 bases and J lost 4, with 14 bases in between. Germline assignment: CDR1 MNHEY and CDR2 SMNVEV (reference sequence). This clone was observed a single time. In the same sample, other DNA sequences code for this CDR3.

This rearrangement joins TRBV27 to TRBJ2-7, with D possibly TRBD2 on 5 matching bases. Input material: peripheral blood. The receptor comes from a woman between 65 and 79 years old with COVID-19, enrolled during active disease. CDR3 sequence (DNA): TGTGCCATCCCGGGATTAAAATACGAGCAGTACTTC. Amino acid sequence: CAIPGLKYEQYF.